The rows below give T cell receptor beta chains drawn from one sample of a study of neurological immune-mediated disorders. MiXCR was run by TCRdb on the 5' RACE reads, yielding one entry per CDR3 protein. Seen here are approximately 48,000 distinct CDR3 sequences, approximately 16% observed once, and the top ten hold about 4.2%. Sequenced material: PBMCs. The receptor set was obtained from a man in his 60s in good health. Each CDR3 is given with its conserved first and last residue. D genes are given only for firm matches. Clone sizes are given selectively: once, few, many, or a class where the clone is expanded.

J | D | V | size | DNA | CDR3
TRBJ2-3 | - | TRBV5-1 | few | TGCGCCAGCAGCTTGGCAGCAGATACGCAGTATTTT | CASSLAADTQYF
TRBJ2-7 | - | TRBV19 | few | TGTGCCAGTAGAACGGAGGCTTCGGTACCTACCGAGCAGTACTTC | CASRTEASVPTEQYF
TRBJ2-3 | TRBD2 | TRBV7-3 | many | TGTGCCAGCAGTTCCGCGGGCGGGAGCTCTGGCACAGATACGCAGTATTTT | CASSSAGGSSGTDTQYF
TRBJ2-5 | - | TRBV5-5 | - | TGTGCCAGCAGCTTGGCCGGGTTTGGAACCCAGTACTTC | CASSLAGFGTQYF
TRBJ1-5 | - | TRBV20-1 | many | TGCAGTGCTAGTGGTAGGACTAGCAATCAGCCCCAGCATTTT | CSASGRTSNQPQHF
TRBJ2-1 | - | TRBV12-3/TRBV12-4 | many | TGTGCCAGCAGCGATTCCGACAGACCCGTTTACAATGAGCAGTTCTTC | CASSDSDRPVYNEQFF
TRBJ1-2 | - | TRBV5-1 | many | TGCGCCAGCAGCTTGGATGGGCCAAGAGGCGGCTACACCTTC | CASSLDGPRGGYTF
TRBJ2-3 | TRBD1 | TRBV20-1 | many | TGCAGTGCCCCCGGGACAGGTCCCAATACGCAGTATTTT | CSAPGTGPNTQYF
TRBJ2-2 | - | TRBV7-2 | - | TGTGCCAGCAGCGCCCGGGCAGATGCGAACACTGTGGAGCTGTTTTTT | CASSARADANTVELFF
TRBJ2-2 | - | TRBV9 | many | TGTGCCAGCAGCGTGGGGTCCAGGGGTATCACCGGGGAGCTGTTTTTT | CASSVGSRGITGELFF
TRBJ2-6 | TRBD1 | TRBV24-1 | many | TGTGCCACCAGTGATCGACAGGGATCCTCTGGGGCCAACGTCCTGACTTTC | CATSDRQGSSGANVLTF
TRBJ2-2 | - | TRBV5-1 | many | TGCGCCAGCAGCTTGGTGGCGGGAACGAACACCGGGGAGCTGTTTTTT | CASSLVAGTNTGELFF
TRBJ2-3 | - | TRBV7-9 | - | TGTGCCAGCAGCTTGAACGGGTACGACGTAGATACGCAGTATTTT | CASSLNGYDVDTQYF
TRBJ1-2 | - | TRBV27 | many | TGTGCCAGCAAAGAGGGTGGAAACGGCTACACCTTC | CASKEGGNGYTF
TRBJ2-3 | TRBD1 | TRBV11-2 | many | TGTGCCAGCAGCTTAGGGACAGGGGGAGATACGCAGTATTTT | CASSLGTGGDTQYF
TRBJ2-3 | - | TRBV20-1 | many | TGCAGTGCATTTATCCCCCCGGTGAGGGATACGCAGTATTTT | CSAFIPPVRDTQYF
TRBJ2-2 | TRBD2 | TRBV12-3/TRBV12-4 | many | TGTGCCAGCAGTTTAAACGGGAGGGCCGCCGGGGAGCTGTTTTTT | CASSLNGRAAGELFF
TRBJ2-2 | TRBD2 | TRBV20-1 | - | TGCAGTGATAGAGATGTACTAGCGGGAAACACCGGGGAGCTGTTTTTT | CSDRDVLAGNTGELFF
TRBJ2-1 | - | TRBV5-1 | many | TGCGCCAGCAGCCCGGAGGGCCGACCCTACAATGAGCAGTTCTTC | CASSPEGRPYNEQFF
TRBJ2-1 | TRBD2 | TRBV10-3 | many | TGTGCCATCAGTGAGGCCCCTAGCGGGAGTAGTAATGAGCAGTTCTTC | CAISEAPSGSSNEQFF
TRBJ2-5 | - | TRBV20-1 | - | TGCAGTGCTCTCAGACGGGGGGCAACGGCCCAGTACTTC | CSALRRGATAQYF
TRBJ2-6 | - | TRBV4-1 | many | TGCGCCAGCAGCCAAGTTCGTAGCTCTGGGGCCAACGTCCTGACTTTC | CASSQVRSSGANVLTF
TRBJ1-1 | - | TRBV3-1 | - | TGTGCCAGCAGCCAAGTCGTGCGGGGGCGGGTGAACACTGAAGCTTTCTTT | CASSQVVRGRVNTEAFF
TRBJ2-1 | TRBD2 | TRBV29-1 | many | TGCAGCGTCCACGGCGCCGCAGGCCCGCCGGGAGCGGGAGCCATTTCCTACAATGAGCAGTTCTTC | CSVHGAAGPPGAGAISYNEQFF